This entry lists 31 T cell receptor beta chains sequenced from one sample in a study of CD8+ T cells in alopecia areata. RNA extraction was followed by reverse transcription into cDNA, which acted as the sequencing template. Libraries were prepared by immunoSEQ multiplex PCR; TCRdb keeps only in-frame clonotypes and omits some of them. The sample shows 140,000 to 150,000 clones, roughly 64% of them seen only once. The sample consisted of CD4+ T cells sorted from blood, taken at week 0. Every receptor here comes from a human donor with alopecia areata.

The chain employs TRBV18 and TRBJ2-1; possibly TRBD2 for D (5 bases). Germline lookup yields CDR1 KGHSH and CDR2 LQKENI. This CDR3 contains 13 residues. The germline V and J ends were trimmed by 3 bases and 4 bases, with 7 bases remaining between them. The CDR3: CASSPGGYNEQFF. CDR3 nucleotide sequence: TGTGCCAGCTCACCTGGAGGATACAATGAGCAGTTCTTC.

The CDR3 sequence: CASSLWTGVDTEAFF. CDR3 sequence (DNA): TGTGCCAGCAGCTTATGGACAGGGGTTGACACTGAAGCTTTCTTT. This rearrangement joins TRBV7-9 to TRBJ1-1; TRBD1 matches 9 bases. From germline, CDR1 is SEHNR and CDR2 FQNEAQ (reference sequence). The CDR3 contains 15 residues. V gave up 2 bases and J gave up 3 bases; unmatched junction bases: 4.

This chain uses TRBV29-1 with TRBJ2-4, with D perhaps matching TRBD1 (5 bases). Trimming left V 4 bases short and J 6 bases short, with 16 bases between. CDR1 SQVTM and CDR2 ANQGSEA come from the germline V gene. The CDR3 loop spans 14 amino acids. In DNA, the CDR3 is TGCAGCGTTGTAGTCCAGGGCAAGAGAAACATTCAGTACTTC. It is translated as CSVVVQGKRNIQYF.

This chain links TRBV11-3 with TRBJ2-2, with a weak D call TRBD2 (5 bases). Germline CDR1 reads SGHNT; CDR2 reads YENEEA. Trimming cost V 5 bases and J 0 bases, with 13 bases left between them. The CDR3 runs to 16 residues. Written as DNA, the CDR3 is TGTGCCAGCAGCCCCGTCCGGGGAGCGAACACCGGGGAGCTGTTTTTT. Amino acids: CASSPVRGANTGELFF. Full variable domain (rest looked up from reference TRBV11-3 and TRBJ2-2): EAGVVQSPRYKIIEKKQPVAFWCNPISGHNTLYWYLQNLGQGPELLIRYENEEAVDDSQLPKDRFSAERLKGVDSTLKIQPAELGDSAVYLCASSPVRGANTGELFFGEGSRLTVL.

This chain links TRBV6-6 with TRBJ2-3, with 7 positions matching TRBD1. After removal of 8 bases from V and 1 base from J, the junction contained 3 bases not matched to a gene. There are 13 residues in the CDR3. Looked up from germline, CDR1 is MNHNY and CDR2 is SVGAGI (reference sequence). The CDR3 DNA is TGTGCCAGCCGAACAGGGGGCACAGATACGCAGTATTTT. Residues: CASRTGGTDTQYF.

This chain's CDR3 is CASSLSGTGVYNEQFF. CDR3 sequence (DNA): TGTGCCAGCAGCCTGTCGGGGACAGGGGTGTATAATGAGCAGTTCTTC. This sequence joins TRBV7-2 and TRBJ2-1; TRBD1 matches 10 bases. CDR1 and CDR2 from the germline V gene are SGHTA and FQGNSA. CDR3 length: 16 amino acids. Trimming took 5 bases from V and 7 from J; bases not matched to a gene: 11.

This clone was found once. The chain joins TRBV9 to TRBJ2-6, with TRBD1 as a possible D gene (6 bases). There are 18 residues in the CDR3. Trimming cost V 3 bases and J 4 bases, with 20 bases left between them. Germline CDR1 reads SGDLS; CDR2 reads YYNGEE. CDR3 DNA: TGTGCCAGCAGCGCTCTAGGGGGTACTCCTATCGGGGCCAACGTCCTGACTTTC. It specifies CASSALGGTPIGANVLTF.

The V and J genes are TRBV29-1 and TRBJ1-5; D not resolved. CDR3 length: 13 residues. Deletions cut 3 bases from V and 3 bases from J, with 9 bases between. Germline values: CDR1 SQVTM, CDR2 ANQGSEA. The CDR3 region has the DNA TGCAGCGTTGAGGTAGGGCCCAATCAGCCCCAGCATTTT. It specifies CSVEVGPNQPQHF.

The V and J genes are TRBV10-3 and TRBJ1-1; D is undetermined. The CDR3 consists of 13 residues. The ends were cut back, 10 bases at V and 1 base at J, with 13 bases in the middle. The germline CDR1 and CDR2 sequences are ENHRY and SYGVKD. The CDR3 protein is CATRLDGNTEAFF. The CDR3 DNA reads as TGTGCCACCCGACTTGACGGGAACACTGAAGCTTTCTTT.

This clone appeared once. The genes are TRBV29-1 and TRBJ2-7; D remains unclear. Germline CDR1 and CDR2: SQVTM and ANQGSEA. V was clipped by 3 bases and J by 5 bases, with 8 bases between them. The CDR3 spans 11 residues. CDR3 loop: CSVDGSHEQYF. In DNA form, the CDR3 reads TGCAGCGTTGACGGCAGCCACGAGCAGTACTTC.

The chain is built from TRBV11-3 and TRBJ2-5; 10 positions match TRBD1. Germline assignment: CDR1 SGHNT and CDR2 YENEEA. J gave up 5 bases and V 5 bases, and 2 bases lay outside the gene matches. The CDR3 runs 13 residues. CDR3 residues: CASSMDRGETQYF. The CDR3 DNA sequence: TGTGCCAGCAGCATGGACAGGGGGGAGACCCAGTACTTC. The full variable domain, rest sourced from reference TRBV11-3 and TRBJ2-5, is EAGVVQSPRYKIIEKKQPVAFWCNPISGHNTLYWYLQNLGQGPELLIRYENEEAVDDSQLPKDRFSAERLKGVDSTLKIQPAELGDSAVYLCASSMDRGETQYFGPGTRLLVL.

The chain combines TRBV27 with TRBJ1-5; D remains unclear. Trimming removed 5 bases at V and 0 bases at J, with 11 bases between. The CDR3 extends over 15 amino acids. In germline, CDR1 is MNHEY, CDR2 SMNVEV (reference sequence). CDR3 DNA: TGTGCCAGCAGTGTCTCAGGATATAGCAATCAGCCCCAGCATTTT. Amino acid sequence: CASSVSGYSNQPQHF.

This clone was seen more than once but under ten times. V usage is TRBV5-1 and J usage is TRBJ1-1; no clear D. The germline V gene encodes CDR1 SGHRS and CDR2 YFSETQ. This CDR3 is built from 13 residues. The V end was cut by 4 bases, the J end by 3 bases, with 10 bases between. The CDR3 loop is CASSPTGYTEAFF. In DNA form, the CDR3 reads TGCGCCAGCAGCCCGACGGGTTACACTGAAGCTTTCTTT.

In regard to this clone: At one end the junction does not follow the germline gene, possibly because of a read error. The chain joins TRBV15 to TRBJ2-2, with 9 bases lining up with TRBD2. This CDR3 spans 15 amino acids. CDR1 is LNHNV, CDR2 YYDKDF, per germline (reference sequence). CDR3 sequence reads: CATSREPSGAGVLFF. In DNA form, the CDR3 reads TGTGCCACCAGCAGAGAACCTAGCGGGGCGGGGGTGCTGTTTTTT.

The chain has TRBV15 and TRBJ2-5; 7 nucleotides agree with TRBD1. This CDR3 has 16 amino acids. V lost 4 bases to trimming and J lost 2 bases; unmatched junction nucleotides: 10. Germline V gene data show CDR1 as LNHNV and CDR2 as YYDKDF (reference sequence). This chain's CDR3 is CATSIGQVLDQETQYF. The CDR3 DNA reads TGTGCCACCAGCATTGGACAGGTTCTGGATCAAGAGACCCAGTACTTC.

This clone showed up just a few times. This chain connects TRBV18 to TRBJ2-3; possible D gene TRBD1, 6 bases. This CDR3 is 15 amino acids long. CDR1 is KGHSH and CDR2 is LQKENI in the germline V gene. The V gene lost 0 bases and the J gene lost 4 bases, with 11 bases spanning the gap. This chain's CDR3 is CASSPPLAGADTQYF. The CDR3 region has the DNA TGTGCCAGCTCACCACCTCTAGCAGGGGCAGATACGCAGTATTTT.

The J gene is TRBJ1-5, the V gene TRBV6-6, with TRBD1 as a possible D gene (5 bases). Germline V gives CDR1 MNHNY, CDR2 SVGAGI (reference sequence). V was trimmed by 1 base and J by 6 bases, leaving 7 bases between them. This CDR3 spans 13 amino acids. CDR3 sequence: CASSYFRGQPQHF. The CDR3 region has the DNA TGTGCCAGCAGTTACTTTAGGGGTCAGCCCCAGCATTTT.

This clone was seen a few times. The CDR3 coding sequence is TGTGCCTGGAGACCGGATCAGCCCCAGCATTTT. Translation: CAWRPDQPQHF. This rearrangement joins TRBV30 to TRBJ1-5; D unresolved. Germline V gene sequence: CDR1 GTSNPN, CDR2 SVGIG (reference sequence). CDR3 length: 11 amino acids. V shed 3 bases and J shed 5 bases, with 5 bases lying between them. The full variable domain, with the rest looked up from reference TRBV30 and TRBJ1-5, is SQTIHQWPATLVQPVGSPLSLECTVEGTSNPNLYWYRQAAGRGLQLLFYSVGIGQISSEVPQNLSASRPQDRQFILSSKKLLLSDSGFYLCAWRPDQPQHFGDGTRLSIL.

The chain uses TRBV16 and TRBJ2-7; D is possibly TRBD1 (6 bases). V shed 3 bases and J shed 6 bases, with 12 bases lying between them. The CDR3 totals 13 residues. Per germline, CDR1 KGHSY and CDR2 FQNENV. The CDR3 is CASSHGTRSEQYF. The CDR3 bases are TGTGCCAGCAGCCATGGGACAAGGAGCGAGCAGTACTTC.

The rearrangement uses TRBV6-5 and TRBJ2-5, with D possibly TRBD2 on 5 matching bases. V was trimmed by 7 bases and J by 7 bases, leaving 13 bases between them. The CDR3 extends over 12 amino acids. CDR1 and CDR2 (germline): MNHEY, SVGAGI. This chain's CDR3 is CASISSMGTQYF. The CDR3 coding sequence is TGTGCCAGCATTTCTAGCATGGGGACCCAGTACTTC.

The CDR3 region is CASSTLRGRGGRETQYF. Written as DNA, the CDR3 is TGTGCCAGCAGCACCCTCCGAGGGCGGGGGGGCCGTGAGACCCAGTACTTC. The chain couples TRBV7-9 to TRBJ2-5, with 9 positions matching TRBD2. This CDR3 has 17 residues. The J segment lost 5 bases and the V segment lost 5 bases, leaving 15 bases of the junction unmatched. The germline gives CDR1 SEHNR, CDR2 FQNEAQ (reference sequence).

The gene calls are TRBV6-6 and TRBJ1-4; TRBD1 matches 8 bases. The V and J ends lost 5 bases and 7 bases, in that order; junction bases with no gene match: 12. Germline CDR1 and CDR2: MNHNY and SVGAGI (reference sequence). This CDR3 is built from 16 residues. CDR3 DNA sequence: TGTGCCAGCAGTCCTTCTACAGGGGGTGTGGGTGAAAAACTGTTTTTT. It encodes CASSPSTGGVGEKLFF.

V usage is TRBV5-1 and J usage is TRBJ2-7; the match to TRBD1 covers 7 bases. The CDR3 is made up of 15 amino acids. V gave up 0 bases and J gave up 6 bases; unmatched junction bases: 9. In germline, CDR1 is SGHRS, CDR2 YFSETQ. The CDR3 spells CASSLVDRERGEQYF. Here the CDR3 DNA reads TGCGCCAGCAGCTTGGTCGACAGGGAACGAGGCGAGCAGTACTTC.

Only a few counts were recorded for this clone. The CDR3 loop reads CAWSVSTGGSNQPQHF. DNA of the CDR3: TGTGCCTGGAGTGTCTCGACAGGGGGAAGCAATCAGCCCCAGCATTTT. The chain combines TRBV30 with TRBJ1-5; 9 bases are shared with TRBD1. The CDR3 has 16 amino acids. Germline CDR1 reads GTSNPN; CDR2 reads SVGIG (reference sequence). V was pared by 0 bases and J by 1 base, with 4 bases of the junction left unmatched.

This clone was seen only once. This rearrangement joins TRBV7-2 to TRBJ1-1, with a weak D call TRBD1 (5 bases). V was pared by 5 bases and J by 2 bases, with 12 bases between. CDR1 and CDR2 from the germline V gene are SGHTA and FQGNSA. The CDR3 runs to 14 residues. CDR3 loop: CASSRGTANTEAFF. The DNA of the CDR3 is TGTGCCAGCAGCCGCGGGACCGCAAACACTGAAGCTTTCTTT.

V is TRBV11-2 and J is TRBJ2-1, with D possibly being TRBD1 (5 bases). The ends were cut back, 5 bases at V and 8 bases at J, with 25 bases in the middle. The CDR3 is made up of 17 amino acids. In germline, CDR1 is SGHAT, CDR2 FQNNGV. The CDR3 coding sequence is TGTGCCAGCAGCCTCGGATCCCGGGTCCTGATAGGGGATGAGCAGTTCTTC. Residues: CASSLGSRVLIGDEQFF.

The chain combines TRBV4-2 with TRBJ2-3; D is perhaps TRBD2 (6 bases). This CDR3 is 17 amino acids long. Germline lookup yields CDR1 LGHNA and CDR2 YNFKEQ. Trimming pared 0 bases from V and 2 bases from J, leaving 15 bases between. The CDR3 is CASSQDGASASTDTQYF. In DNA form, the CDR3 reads TGTGCCAGCAGCCAAGATGGGGCTAGCGCATCCACAGATACGCAGTATTTT.

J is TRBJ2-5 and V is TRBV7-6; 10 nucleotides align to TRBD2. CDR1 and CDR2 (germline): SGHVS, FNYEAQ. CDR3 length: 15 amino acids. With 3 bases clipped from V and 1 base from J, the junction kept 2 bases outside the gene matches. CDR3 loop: CASSFSGGTQETQYF. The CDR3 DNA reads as TGTGCCAGCAGCTTTAGCGGGGGGACCCAAGAGACCCAGTACTTC.

The CDR3 reads CSVETGWGETQYF. CDR3 sequence (DNA): TGCAGCGTTGAGACAGGGTGGGGAGAGACCCAGTACTTC. This chain links TRBV29-1 with TRBJ2-5, with 7 nucleotides matching TRBD1. After removal of 3 bases from V and 4 bases from J, the junction contained 5 bases not matched to a gene. Germline lookup yields CDR1 SQVTM and CDR2 ANQGSEA. There are 13 residues in the CDR3.

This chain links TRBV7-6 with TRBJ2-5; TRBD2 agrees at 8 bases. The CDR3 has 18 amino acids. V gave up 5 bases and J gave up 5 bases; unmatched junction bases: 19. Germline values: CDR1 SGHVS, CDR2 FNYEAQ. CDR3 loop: CASSRPTAGAGVIETQYF. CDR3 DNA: TGTGCCAGCAGCCGCCCCACGGCGGGAGCGGGGGTAATTGAGACCCAGTACTTC.

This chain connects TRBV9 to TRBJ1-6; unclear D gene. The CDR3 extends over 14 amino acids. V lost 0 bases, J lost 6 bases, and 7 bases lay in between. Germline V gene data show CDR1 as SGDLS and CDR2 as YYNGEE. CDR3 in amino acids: CASSVGGSNSPLHF. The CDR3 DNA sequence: TGTGCCAGCAGCGTAGGCGGCAGTAATTCACCCCTCCACTTT. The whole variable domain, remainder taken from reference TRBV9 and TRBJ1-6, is DSGVTQTPKHLITATGQRVTLRCSPRSGDLSVYWYQQSLDQGLQFLIQYYNGEERAKGNILERFSAQQFPDLHSELNLSSLELGDSALYFCASSVGGSNSPLHFGNGTRLTVT.